This T cell receptor beta chain derives from a study of shared clonotypes between healthy human individuals. On the study more broadly: Ranging from 18 to 49 in age, donors were a couple of women and three men. Study-wide results and caveats: Shared across a handful of donors were 5% to 6% of the naive CD4 clonotypes. Apart from blood, nothing was sampled; tissue repertoires likely differ.

Execution of the assay was at deep level. Profiled with immunoSEQ multiplex PCR; TCRdb holds only in-frame clones, not every one. The table records just over 2,000,000 clones, approximately 95% of them present only once. Note on this clone: What it binds is not known. The sample carries other DNA sequences with the same CDR3.

Germline-derived CDR1 and CDR2 are MDHEN and SYDVKM. Deletions cut 2 bases from V and 4 bases from J, with 2 bases between. This CDR3 contains 12 residues. The TCR originated in a man aged 18-30 years in good health. The chain employs TRBV28 and TRBJ2-2; D not resolved. Sample: naive CD4+ T cells sorted from blood. Specified subset: CD45RA+ positively selected. Here the CDR3 DNA reads TGTGCCAGCAGTTTACGCACCGGGGAGCTGTTTTTT. It specifies CASSLRTGELFF.